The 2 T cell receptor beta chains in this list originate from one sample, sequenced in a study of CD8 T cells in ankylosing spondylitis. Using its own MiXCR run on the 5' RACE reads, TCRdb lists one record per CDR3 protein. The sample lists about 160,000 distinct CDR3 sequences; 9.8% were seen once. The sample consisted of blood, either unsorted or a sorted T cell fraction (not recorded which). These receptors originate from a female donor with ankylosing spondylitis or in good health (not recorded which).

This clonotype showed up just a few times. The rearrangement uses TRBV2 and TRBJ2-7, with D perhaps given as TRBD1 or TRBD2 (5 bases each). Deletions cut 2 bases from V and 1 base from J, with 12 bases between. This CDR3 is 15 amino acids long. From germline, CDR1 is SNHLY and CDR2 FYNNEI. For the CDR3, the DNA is TGTGCCAGCAGTGAATATGGGACGAGATCCTACGAGCAGTACTTC. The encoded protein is CASSEYGTRSYEQYF.

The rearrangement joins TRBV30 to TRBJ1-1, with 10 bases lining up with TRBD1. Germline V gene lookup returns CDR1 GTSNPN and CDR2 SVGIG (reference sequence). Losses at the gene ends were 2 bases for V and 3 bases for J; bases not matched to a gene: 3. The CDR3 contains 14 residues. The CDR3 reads CAWSTGQGYTEAFF. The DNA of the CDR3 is TGTGCCTGGAGTACGGGACAGGGGTACACTGAAGCTTTCTTT.